This TCR beta chain was identified during a study of shared clonotypes between healthy human individuals. V was shortened by 4 bases and J by 1 base, with 18 bases between the two germline ends. CDR3 length: 17 amino acids. Germline CDR1 MNHNS, CDR2 SASEGT. Repertoires were generated with immunoSEQ multiplex PCR, while TCRdb's copy carries only in-frame clones and drops some. This table has around 2,100,000 clones, roughly 95% appearing once. Only CD45RO-negative cells positively selected for CCR7 counted as naive CD8 cells, so terminally differentiated effector memory CD45RA+ cells were excluded. Sequenced: naive CD8+ T cells sorted from blood. The chain recombines TRBV6-1 with TRBJ2-3; no clear D gene. The TCR originated in a man between 18 and 29 years old in good health. The CDR3 loop reads CASSADEGIGGTDTQYF. The DNA for the CDR3 is TGTGCCAGCAGTGCAGATGAAGGGATCGGCGGCACAGATACGCAGTATTTT.